The rows below give T cell receptor beta chains drawn from one sample of a study of T cells after posttransplantation cyclophosphamide. Clones were sequenced by immunoSEQ multiplex PCR, and TCRdb holds only the in-frame ones, with some missing. The sample carries some 7,000 clones, around 72% recorded once. Material for sequencing was memory CD4+ T cells sorted from blood. The receptors stem from a woman aged 50 to 60 in good health and a related stem cell transplant donor. Each CDR3 is given with its conserved first and last residue. The D gene is left open where the match is weak. For some rows the clone size is stated as once, few or many, or as a class when expanded; others skip it.

d_call j_call v_call clone_size cdr3_nt cdr3_aa
NA TRBJ1-2 TRBV4-2 once TGTGCCAGCAGCCAAGTTGGCGGCCTAACCGATGGCTACACCTTC CASSQVGGLTDGYTF
TRBD2 TRBJ2-3 TRBV11-3 once TGTGCCAGCAGCTTAGGACTAGCGGTGACAGATACGCAGTATTTT CASSLGLAVTDTQYF
NA TRBJ2-1 TRBV21-1 NA TGTGCCAGCAGCAAAGTACTAGAGGGGGGGAATGAGCAGTTCTTC CASSKVLEGGNEQFF
TRBD2 TRBJ2-5 TRBV7-2 NA TGTGCCAGCAGCTTTGGGGGGGTACTGACCCAGTACTTC CASSFGGVLTQYF
TRBD2 TRBJ2-1 TRBV7-3 NA TGTGCCAGCAGCTCATTAGCGGGATTGAGGGATGAGCAGTTCTTC CASSSLAGLRDEQFF
TRBD2 TRBJ2-7 TRBV11-1 NA TGTGCCAGCAGCCCCGGGACTAGTCTTTCCTACGAGCAGTACTTC CASSPGTSLSYEQYF
NA TRBJ2-3 TRBV25-1 few TGTGCCAGCAACAACGAGGGAGATACGCAGTATTTT CASNNEGDTQYF
NA TRBJ2-7 TRBV7-9 few TGTGCCAGCAGCTTAGGGGGTAGCGGCGTTTATGCCACCTACGAGCAGTACTTC CASSLGGSGVYATYEQYF
TRBD1 TRBJ2-6 TRBV4-1 NA TGCGCCAGCAGCCAGACAGGGTTCTCTGGGGCCAACGTCCTGACTTTC CASSQTGFSGANVLTF
NA TRBJ1-6 TRBV5-1 NA TGCGCCAGCAGCTTGTCCGGGGGGGGACAAAATTCACCCCTCCACTTT CASSLSGGGQNSPLHF
TRBD2 TRBJ2-1 TRBV7-9 NA TGTGCCAGCAGCCCAGGGACGGGACTACACAATGAGCAGTTCTTC CASSPGTGLHNEQFF
TRBD2 TRBJ2-1 TRBV5-1 NA TGCGCCAGCAGTGAGGACCCTAGTCGCGGGAGGAACAATGAGCAGTTCTTC CASSEDPSRGRNNEQFF
NA TRBJ2-3 TRBV25-1 NA TGTGCCAGCAGTGAGTGGGAGAGCACAGATACGCAGTATTTT CASSEWESTDTQYF
TRBD2 TRBJ2-7 TRBV29-1 NA TGCAGCGTTGAGCCTAGCGGGAGCAACGAGCAGTACTTC CSVEPSGSNEQYF
TRBD2 TRBJ2-7 TRBV30 NA TGTGCCTGGAGTCCCTGGGAGGGCTACGAGCAGTACTTC CAWSPWEGYEQYF
NA TRBJ1-1 TRBV5-1 NA TGCGCCAGCAGCGTCCAGAGGGCAACTGAAGCTTTCTTT CASSVQRATEAFF
NA TRBJ2-2 TRBV5-4 NA TGTGCCAGCAGCAAAGGACAAGACACCGGGGAGCTGTTTTTT CASSKGQDTGELFF
NA TRBJ2-1 TRBV28 NA TGTGCCAGCTCAGACTCCAGGGATCGGGAGCAGTTCTTC CASSDSRDREQFF
NA TRBJ1-2 TRBV28 NA TGTGCCAGCAGTTTGAGGCTATATGGCTACACCTTC CASSLRLYGYTF
TRBD1 TRBJ1-5 TRBV7-9 NA TGTGCCAGCAGCGGAGACAGGGCTAGCAATCAGCCCCAGCATTTT CASSGDRASNQPQHF
NA TRBJ2-1 TRBV18 NA TGTGCCAGCTCACCACAGGGAGGGGGGTACAATGAGCAGTTCTTC CASSPQGGGYNEQFF
NA TRBJ2-3 TRBV10-3 NA TGTGCCATCAGTGACGCGGAGACCACAGATACGCAGTATTTT CAISDAETTDTQYF
TRBD2 TRBJ2-7 TRBV2 NA TGTGCCAGCGGTAGCGGGAGCGTGCAGTACTTC CASGSGSVQYF
NA TRBJ2-5 TRBV19 NA TGTGCCAGTAGTATCGAGCGGACCCAAGAGACCCAGTACTTC CASSIERTQETQYF
NA TRBJ2-2 TRBV15 NA TGTGCCACCAGCAGAGAAGTACAGAACACCGGGGAGCTGTTTTTT CATSREVQNTGELFF
TRBD1 TRBJ1-2 TRBV6-5 NA TGTGCCAGCAGTTCCTCCCAGGGGGTTTGGGGCTACACCTTC CASSSSQGVWGYTF
NA TRBJ1-4 TRBV7-2 NA TGTGCCAGCAGCTTAGTCCGGGGGGGAACTAATGAAAAACTGTTTTTT CASSLVRGGTNEKLFF
NA TRBJ2-6 TRBV6-6 NA TGTGCCAGCAGTTACTCTCGCGGCGCTGGGGCCAACGTCCTGACTTTC CASSYSRGAGANVLTF
NA TRBJ1-2 TRBV30 few TGTGCCTGGAACCGGAGAGCTAACTATGGCTACACCTTC CAWNRRANYGYTF
TRBD2 TRBJ2-3 TRBV19 NA TGTGCCAGTACGGGGACTAGCGGGAGGAGAGGCACAGATACGCAGTATTTT CASTGTSGRRGTDTQYF
TRBD1 TRBJ2-7 TRBV30 NA TGTGCCTGGAGTGGGACAGGCTACGAGCAGTACTTC CAWSGTGYEQYF
TRBD1 TRBJ1-5 TRBV6-1 NA TGTGCCAGCAGTGAAGTGGGGACAGGGACTTATAGCAATCAGCCCCAGCATTTT CASSEVGTGTYSNQPQHF
NA TRBJ1-4 TRBV5-5 few TGTGCCAGCAGCCCCGGACTCCTGAATGAAAAACTGTTTTTT CASSPGLLNEKLFF
NA TRBJ2-3 TRBV18 NA TGTGCCAGCTCACCGGCGGTACTTGTCTCAGATACGCAGTATTTT CASSPAVLVSDTQYF
NA TRBJ1-5 TRBV28 NA TGTGCCAGCAGGCCCTCAGGGGATCGACAGCCCCAGCATTTT CASRPSGDRQPQHF
NA TRBJ1-2 TRBV7-2 NA TGTGCCAGCAGCTCCAGGGCGTCCCATGGCTACACCTTC CASSSRASHGYTF
NA TRBJ2-5 TRBV6-5 few TGTGCCAGCAGACTAGGGACCCAGTACTTC CASRLGTQYF
TRBD1 TRBJ2-7 TRBV6-1 NA TGTGCCAGCGGGATGACAGGGCAGGGTTACGAGCAGTACTTC CASGMTGQGYEQYF
NA TRBJ2-3 TRBV29-1 NA TGCAGCGTTGACCCGACAGGATTTGCAGATACGCAGTATTTT CSVDPTGFADTQYF
TRBD1 TRBJ2-7 TRBV5-4 NA TGTGCCAGCAGCCTTACCTTGGACAGGCGGATGATCTCCGAGTACTTC CASSLTLDRRMISEYF
TRBD1 TRBJ2-7 TRBV2 NA TGTGCCAGCAGCGAACAGGGGCAAGGCTACGAGCAGTACTTC CASSEQGQGYEQYF
NA TRBJ1-1 TRBV30 NA TGTGCCTGGAGTAGAGGAGGGAACACTGAAGCTTTCTTT CAWSRGGNTEAFF
NA TRBJ1-2 TRBV19 NA TGTGCTAGTAGTACTCCAGGGCTTGCCTATGGCTACACCTTC CASSTPGLAYGYTF
TRBD2 TRBJ2-5 TRBV5-1 once TGCGCCAGCAGAGCGGGAGAGCGAGAGACCCAGTACTTC CASRAGERETQYF
NA TRBJ2-1 TRBV29-1 NA TGCAGCGCAGACAAAGCCGGGACTGAGTCTGGACGTTCCCGGCCCTCCTACAATGAGCAGTTCTTC CSADKAGTESGRSRPSYNEQFF
NA TRBJ1-5 TRBV7-2 NA TGTGCCAGCAGCCGTCAGCGGGGGGCGGAACAGCCCCAGCATTTT CASSRQRGAEQPQHF
NA TRBJ2-3 TRBV4-3 NA TGCGCCAGCAGCCAAGATTTGCAGGGTCCCAGCACAGATACGCAGTATTTT CASSQDLQGPSTDTQYF
TRBD2 TRBJ2-3 TRBV7-2 NA TGTGCCAGCAGCTTAGACCTAGCGGGAGTAATCGGGAGGCAGTATTTT CASSLDLAGVIGRQYF
TRBD1 TRBJ1-1 TRBV28 NA TGTGCCAGCTGGGTCAGGGGGCGCCGGGGGACTGAAGCTTTCTTT CASWVRGRRGTEAFF
TRBD2 TRBJ2-5 TRBV30 NA TGTGCCTGGAGTGTAAGCCTAGCGGGAGGGCTTACGGAGACCCAGTACTTC CAWSVSLAGGLTETQYF
NA TRBJ2-7 TRBV14 NA TGTGCCAGCAGCCGGACAGCCCCCACCTACGAGCAGTACTTC CASSRTAPTYEQYF